A single sample gave rise to the 13 T cell receptor beta chains below, sequenced in a study of T cells after yellow fever vaccination. TCRdb re-derived calls from the 5' RACE reads in MiXCR, one entry per CDR3 protein. The data show 500,000 to 650,000 distinct CDR3 sequences, approximately 12% seen once. Sample: PBMCs, taken on the day of the yellow fever booster vaccination. All receptors come from a man aged 25-40 years who received the YFV17D yellow fever vaccine.

V is TRBV7-2 and J is TRBJ2-1, with D possibly being TRBD1 (6 bases). V was pared by 3 bases and J by 13 bases, with 13 bases between. Germline V gene lookup returns CDR1 SGHTA and CDR2 FQGNSA. The CDR3 is 12 amino acids. CDR3 residues: CASSFLGQTQFF. The CDR3 bases are TGTGCCAGCAGCTTCCTAGGACAGACCCAGTTCTTC.

J is TRBJ1-1 and V is TRBV6-5; no definite D call. Germline V gives CDR1 MNHEY, CDR2 SVGAGI. V gave up 5 bases and J gave up 1 base, with 11 bases separating them. The CDR3 runs to 14 residues. The CDR3 DNA follows: TGTGCCAGCAGTCTCGAGCCGGGGAACACTGAAGCTTTCTTT. Translating it yields CASSLEPGNTEAFF.

V and J are TRBV20-1 and TRBJ2-3; 13 bases match TRBD2. Trimming cost V 5 bases and J 6 bases; bases outside gene matches: 11. The V gene's germline CDR1 is DFQATT and CDR2 SNEGSKA (reference sequence). This CDR3 comprises 16 residues. Here the CDR3 reads CSASGLAGASADTQYF. DNA for the CDR3: TGCAGTGCTTCTGGACTAGCGGGAGCCTCGGCGGATACGCAGTATTTT.

This clonotype was observed a few times. The chain uses TRBV12-3 or TRBV12-4 and TRBJ1-5; tentatively, D is TRBD1 (5 bases). There are 15 residues in the CDR3. Trimming pared 2 bases from V and 4 bases from J, leaving 12 bases between. The CDR3 reads CASSLFRGGNQPQHF. The CDR3 DNA reads TGTGCCAGCAGTTTATTCCGGGGCGGGAATCAGCCCCAGCATTTT.

This rearrangement joins TRBV12-3 or TRBV12-4 to TRBJ1-2; no reliable D call. The CDR3 consists of 13 residues. Trimming removed 5 bases from V and 4 bases from J, with 11 bases in between. CDR3 sequence (DNA): TGTGCCAGCAGTACCGGACCGGTCTATGGCTACACCTTC. Translated: CASSTGPVYGYTF.

This clonotype was seen ten or more times. The CDR3 DNA reads as TGCGCCAGCAGCCGGGGAGGGGTGAACACTGAAGCTTTCTTT. Translated, it gives CASSRGGVNTEAFF. The rearrangement joins TRBV5-1 to TRBJ1-1, with D maybe TRBD1 (5 bases). With 4 bases removed from V and 0 bases from J, the gap between germline ends came to 10 bases. Germline values: CDR1 SGHRS, CDR2 YFSETQ. CDR3 length: 14 residues.

This clonotype was counted a few times. V gene TRBV25-1 combines with J gene TRBJ2-6, with a weak D call TRBD1 (6 bases). Trimming removed 3 bases from V and 0 bases from J, with 12 bases in between. The CDR3 extends over 17 amino acids. Germline CDR1 is MGHDK and CDR2 is SYGVNS. The CDR3, as DNA: TGTGCCAGCAGTGACGCTCCAGGGGCCTCTGGGGCCAACGTCCTGACTTTC. It encodes CASSDAPGASGANVLTF. Complete variable domain (other parts from reference TRBV25-1 and TRBJ2-6): EADIYQTPRYLVIGTGKKITLECSQTMGHDKMYWYQQDPGMELHLIHYSYGVNSTEKGDLSSESTVSRIRTEHFPLTLESARPSHTSQYLCASSDAPGASGANVLTFGAGSRLTVL.

The genes are TRBV24-1 and TRBJ2-7, with D uncertain. V shed 0 bases and J shed 5 bases, with 25 bases lying between them. CDR1 and CDR2 from the germline V gene are KGHDR and SFDVKD. The CDR3 has 19 amino acids. The CDR3 DNA sequence: TGTGCCACCAGTGATTTGCAGCATGCCCCCCGCGCCTCCCAGGACGAGCAGTACTTC. Translation: CATSDLQHAPRASQDEQYF.

The V and J genes are TRBV5-1 and TRBJ2-2; 8 bases line up with TRBD2. Germline V lookup: CDR1 SGHRS, CDR2 YFSETQ. The V segment lost 0 bases and the J segment 4 bases; nucleotides outside the gene matches: 8. CDR3 length: 17 residues. CDR3 region: CASSLAFGSGATGELFF. CDR3 DNA sequence: TGCGCCAGCAGCTTGGCCTTCGGTAGCGGGGCCACCGGGGAGCTGTTTTTT.

The J gene is TRBJ2-2, the V gene TRBV5-1; 9 bases align to TRBD2. Germline CDR1 and CDR2: SGHRS and YFSETQ. V lost 1 base and J lost 3; bases outside the gene matches: 4. This CDR3 is built from 16 residues. CDR3 region: CASSLRLAEYTGELFF. The CDR3 nucleotides read TGCGCCAGCAGCTTGAGACTAGCGGAATACACCGGGGAGCTGTTTTTT.

In this sample, this clonotype turned up a few times. This sequence joins TRBV5-4 and TRBJ1-1; TRBD1 matches 8 bases. With V trimmed by 4 bases and J by 4 bases, 9 bases remained unmatched. Germline CDR1 is SGHNT and CDR2 is YYREEE (reference sequence). The CDR3 is made up of 15 amino acids. CDR3 amino acids: CASSLTGAGVTEAFF. CDR3 in DNA: TGTGCCAGCAGCCTGACAGGGGCTGGCGTCACTGAAGCTTTCTTT. Full variable domain (rest looked up from reference TRBV5-4 and TRBJ1-1): ETGVTQSPTHLIKTRGQQVTLRCSSQSGHNTVSWYQQALGQGPQFIFQYYREEENGRGNFPPRFSGLQFPNYSSELNVNALELDDSALYLCASSLTGAGVTEAFFGQGTRLTVV.

In this sample, this clonotype turned up many times. The V call is TRBV27, the J call TRBJ2-3; TRBD1 aligns across 10 bases. The CDR3 loop spans 14 amino acids. After removal of 9 bases from V and 8 bases from J, the junction contained 11 bases not matched to a gene. CDR1 and CDR2 from the germline V gene are MNHEY and SMNVEV (reference sequence). The DNA of the CDR3 is TGTGCCAGTCATGGGACAGGGGCATCGGCTACGCAGTATTTT. Residues: CASHGTGASATQYF.

This clonotype occurred many times. The chain employs TRBV7-2 and TRBJ2-2; 12 bases are a match to TRBD2. The length of the CDR3 is 16 residues. J gave up 2 bases and V 5 bases, and 3 bases lay outside the gene matches. CDR1 is SGHTA and CDR2 is FQGNSA in the germline V gene. The CDR3: CASSASGRGNTGELFF. The CDR3 DNA reads TGTGCCAGCAGCGCTAGCGGGAGGGGAAACACCGGGGAGCTGTTTTTT.